This T cell receptor (beta chain) was captured in a study of early T cells in non-severe SARS-CoV-2 infection. The overall study: Alpha and beta chains were unpaired, from unsorted whole-blood bulk RNA.

This clonotype showed up just a few times. Researchers attached unique molecular identifiers to individual cDNA molecules. TCRdb independently ran MiXCR on the 5' RACE reads; one entry per CDR3 protein. The table shows about 110,000 distinct CDR3 sequences, with roughly 11% occurring only once. There are 10 residues in the CDR3. Germline values: CDR1 MNHNS, CDR2 SASEGT. Trimming took 5 bases from V and 5 from J, leaving 3 bases between them. The chain links TRBV6-1 to TRBJ1-2; no reliable D call. The specimen was whole blood. The source is an adult who was a healthcare worker with PCR-confirmed SARS-CoV-2 infection or an uninfected control (not recorded which). The CDR3 DNA reads as TGTGCCAGCAGTCGTTATGGCTACACCTTC. Its protein is CASSRYGYTF.